These 16 T cell receptor beta chains originate from one sample sequenced in a study of blood T cells in healthy people across ages (dated by TCRdb to between 2014 and 2017). The library came from 5' RACE. Sequencing took place on an Illumina HiSeq 2500. A second PCR of about 7 to 12 cycles was performed with a sample-barcoded 5' primer and a J-beta primer mix. The public reads were quality trimmed at Q25 with fastp and then assembled into clones with MiXCR by TCRdb, keeping productive beta chains. Here each entry gathers all rows of one CDR3 protein and keeps the most common genes and DNA. This sample holds 600,000 to 800,000 distinct CDR3 sequences; 45% to 60% were observed only once. The ten largest clones add up to approximately 13% of the sample. The sequenced material came from blood. The receptors shown here come from a woman of 80 years or more in good health.

This clonotype was detected only a few times. It may be a read error: a sequence one base away is much more abundant. The V and J genes are TRBV6-6 and TRBJ2-1; D is unresolved. TRBJ2-7 matches the DNA end more closely, so the J call is doubtful. The CDR3 is made up of 14 amino acids. Germline V gene data show CDR1 as MNHNY and CDR2 as SVGAGI (reference sequence). CDR3 sequence reads: CASSSVGTNNEQYF. CDR3 in DNA: TGTGCCAGCAGTTCGGTTGGCACTAACAATGAGCAGTACTTC.

A word on this clonotype: One end of the junction does not line up with germline, which may come from a read error. V gene TRBV28 combines with J gene TRBJ2-1; D gene uncertain. Germline loops: CDR1 MDHEN, CDR2 SYDVKM. The CDR3 totals 15 residues. CDR3 in DNA: TGTGCCAGCAGCCCTCCAAGTGGTTCCTACAATGGGCAGTTCTTC. This translates into CASSPPSGSYNGQFF.

The chain employs TRBV6-6 and TRBJ2-1, with TRBD2 as a possible D gene (5 bases). The germline V gene encodes CDR1 MNHNY and CDR2 SVGAGI (reference sequence). CDR3 length: 15 residues. Trimming cost V 4 bases and J 0 bases, with 10 bases left between them. This CDR3 is CASSSSPSSYNEQFF. Written as DNA, the CDR3 is TGTGCCAGCAGTTCTAGCCCCAGCTCCTACAATGAGCAGTTCTTC.

This clonotype was picked up a small number of times. The gene calls are TRBV28 and TRBJ2-3, with a tentative D call TRBD1 (5 bases). The length of the CDR3 is 14 residues. CDR1 is MDHEN and CDR2 is SYDVKM in the germline V gene. The V and J ends lost 8 bases and 2 bases respectively, with 14 bases between them. CDR3 sequence: CASCPGSYTDTQYF. The CDR3 nucleotides read TGTGCCAGCTGCCCAGGGTCGTACACAGATACGCAGTATTTT. Based on the CDR3 plus reference TRBV28 and TRBJ2-3, the full variable domain is DVKVTQSSRYLVKRTGEKVFLECVQDMDHENMFWYRQDPGLGLRLIYFSYDVKMKEKGDIPEGYSVSREKKERFSLILESASTNQTSMYLCASCPGSYTDTQYFGPGTRLTVL.

V gene TRBV7-2 combines with J gene TRBJ1-2, with 9 bases matching TRBD1. V shed 2 bases, J shed 4 bases, and the junction held 5 bases outside the gene matches. This CDR3 has 15 residues. Germline V lookup: CDR1 SGHTA, CDR2 FQGNSA. In DNA, the CDR3 is TGTGCCAGCAGCTTAAACAGGGGACAGGGCTATGGCTACACCTTC. Amino acid sequence: CASSLNRGQGYGYTF. The whole variable domain, remainder taken from reference TRBV7-2 and TRBJ1-2, is GAGVSQSPSNKVTEKGKDVELRCDPISGHTALYWYRQSLGQGLEFLIYFQGNSAPDKSGLPSDRFSAERTGGSVSTLTIQRTQQEDSAVYLCASSLNRGQGYGYTFGSGTRLTVV.

The chain links TRBV20-1 to TRBJ1-3; D gene unclear. The CDR3 loop spans 13 amino acids. Germline V gives CDR1 DFQATT, CDR2 SNEGSKA (reference sequence). Between the trimmed V and J ends, which lost 1 base and 0 bases, there was a span of 4 bases. In DNA form, the CDR3 reads TGCAGTGCTAGAGTTGGCTCTGGAAACACCATATATTTT. Protein sequence: CSARVGSGNTIYF.

This clonotype was seen repeatedly, ten times or more. The chain is built from TRBV7-9 and TRBJ2-7; no firm D call. Trimming stripped 1 base from V and 5 bases from J, with 6 bases between. There are 12 residues in the CDR3. Germline V gene lookup returns CDR1 SEHNR and CDR2 FQNEAQ (reference sequence). The CDR3 nucleotides are TGTGCCAGCAGCTTAGTGTCTGACGAGCAGTACTTC. Protein product: CASSLVSDEQYF.

This clonotype was seen many times. The CDR3 is CSARGLGLVAKQETQYF. The CDR3 DNA follows: TGCAGTGCTAGGGGCCTCGGGTTAGTAGCGAAGCAAGAGACCCAGTACTTC. The rearrangement links TRBV20-1 to TRBJ2-5; tentative D call: TRBD2 (5 bases). Trimming shortened V by 3 bases and J by 2 bases, and 22 bases separated the two germline ends. The CDR3 spans 17 residues. Germline lookup yields CDR1 DFQATT and CDR2 SNEGSKA (reference sequence).

This clonotype was picked up many times. This rearrangement joins TRBV13 to TRBJ2-1; D is perhaps TRBD2 (6 bases). This CDR3 is built from 15 residues. Germline loops: CDR1 PRHDT, CDR2 FYEKMQ (reference sequence). The V gene lost 5 bases and the J gene lost 5 bases, with 16 bases spanning the gap. The chain's CDR3 is CASSPPGLRDNEQFF. The CDR3 DNA is TGTGCCAGCAGCCCTCCGGGACTGAGGGACAATGAGCAGTTCTTC.

This clonotype was seen repeatedly, ten times or more. V usage is TRBV5-1 and J usage is TRBJ2-3; 8 bases agree with TRBD2. CDR1 SGHRS and CDR2 YFSETQ come from the germline V gene. After removal of 0 bases from V and 1 base from J, the junction contained 4 bases not matched to a gene. This CDR3 has 16 amino acids. Here the CDR3 reads CASSLDPAGGTDTQYF. For the CDR3, the DNA is TGCGCCAGCAGCTTGGATCCAGCGGGGGGCACAGATACGCAGTATTTT.

As for this clonotype: Possible read error: a much larger clone is one base away. This rearrangement joins TRBV7-2 to TRBJ2-4, with 9 positions matching TRBD1. CDR1 is SGHTA and CDR2 is FQGNSA in the germline V gene. V shed 5 bases and J 3 bases; nucleotides not matched to a gene: 5. The CDR3 sequence is 15 residues long. The CDR3 sequence is CASSTGQGGKNIQYF. Here the CDR3 DNA reads TGTGCCAGCAGCACGGGACAGGGCGGCAAAAACATTCAGTACTTC.

V is TRBV2 and J is TRBJ2-7; D possibly corresponds to TRBD2 (6 bases). The V gene lost 7 bases and the J gene lost 2 bases, with 15 bases spanning the gap. Germline V gene sequence: CDR1 SNHLY, CDR2 FYNNEI. CDR3 length equals 14 residues. CDR3 in DNA: TGTGCCAGCAAATATGCGGGAACAACCTACGAGCAGTACTTC. This gives the protein CASKYAGTTYEQYF.

This chain's CDR3 is CASSFLGRTEAFF. CDR3 sequence (DNA): TGTGCCAGCAGCTTCTTAGGGAGGACTGAAGCTTTCTTT. V and J are TRBV7-9 and TRBJ1-1; no clear D gene. Trimming took 3 bases from V and 5 from J, leaving 10 bases between them. Germline V CDR1 and CDR2: SEHNR, FQNEAQ (reference sequence). The CDR3 extends over 13 amino acids. Together with reference TRBV7-9 and TRBJ1-1, the CDR3 gives the full variable domain: DTGVSQNPRHKITKRGQNVTFRCDPISEHNRLYWYRQTLGQGPEFLTYFQNEAQLEKSRLLSDRFSAERPKGSFSTLEIQRTEQGDSAMYLCASSFLGRTEAFFGQGTRLTVV.

The V call is TRBV9, the J call TRBJ2-5; TRBD2 agrees at 8 bases. This CDR3 comprises 16 residues. Germline V gene data show CDR1 as SGDLS and CDR2 as YYNGEE. After removal of 7 bases from V and 3 bases from J, the junction contained 14 bases not matched to a gene. The CDR3 DNA reads as TGTGCCAGCGGCCGAGGCCAGCGGGGGTTTAAAGAGACCCAGTACTTC. Its translation: CASGRGQRGFKETQYF.

This clonotype has a handful of counts. The chain combines TRBV20-1 with TRBJ2-7; either TRBD1 or TRBD2 may fit D (6 bases each). The CDR3 extends over 13 amino acids. CDR1 and CDR2 (germline): DFQATT, SNEGSKA (reference sequence). V lost 4 bases to trimming and J lost 4 bases, with 14 bases between them. CDR3 nucleotide sequence: TGCAGTGCTAAGGGGGGATTTTCTTACGAGCAGTACTTC. Amino acids: CSAKGGFSYEQYF.

This clonotype was counted many times. V and J are TRBV11-1 and TRBJ1-2, with unresolved D. Trimming stripped 2 bases from V and 10 bases from J, with 14 bases between. This CDR3 contains 13 residues. Per the germline V gene, CDR1 is SGHAT and CDR2 is FQDESV (reference sequence). The CDR3 loop is CASSLQGPSIYTF. In nucleotides, the CDR3 is TGTGCCAGCAGCTTACAAGGCCCCTCTATCTACACCTTC. Based on the CDR3 plus reference TRBV11-1 and TRBJ1-2, the full variable domain is EAEVAQSPRYKITEKSQAVAFWCDPISGHATLYWYRQILGQGPELLVQFQDESVVDDSQLPKDRFSAERLKGVDSTLKIQPAELGDSAMYLCASSLQGPSIYTFGSGTRLTVV.